This passage covers 26 T cell receptor beta chains from one sample sequenced in a study of vaccination and CD4 T cells after COVID-19. These receptors' antigens are unknown. Once obtained from cultured CD4+ T cells, the DNA was sequenced using the Oncomine TCR Beta short-read assay. TCRdb reanalysed the PCR reads using MiXCR and keeps one entry per CDR3 protein. The sample consists of roughly 25,000 distinct CDR3 sequences, around three fifths of them appearing once. The sample's treatment: approximately 9-day PBMC culture with coronavirus spike peptide pools or control peptides (ViraFEST assay). The specimen was CD4+ T cells from blood, cultured in vitro. These receptors originate from a human donor who had recovered from COVID-19.

This clonotype was observed a handful of times. The genes are TRBV5-4 and TRBJ1-5, with D tentatively TRBD1 (6 bases). The CDR3 sequence is 13 residues long. Trimming left V 8 bases short and J 4 bases short, with 13 bases between. Germline CDR1 SGHNT, CDR2 YYREEE (reference sequence). This CDR3 is CARKGGPNQPQHF. CDR3 nucleotides: TGTGCCAGGAAGGGGGGCCCAAATCAGCCCCAGCATTTT.

The chain is built from TRBV20-1 and TRBJ2-5, with TRBD2 identical over 9 bases. Germline loops: CDR1 DFQATT, CDR2 SNEGSKA (reference sequence). The CDR3 consists of 17 residues. V was pared by 1 base and J by 4 bases, with 13 bases of the junction left unmatched. The CDR3 spells CSARAVAGDVRAETQYF. DNA of the CDR3: TGCAGTGCTAGAGCGGTAGCGGGAGACGTCCGAGCAGAGACCCAGTACTTC.

There are a few counts of this clonotype. This chain joins TRBV20-1 and TRBJ1-3; 7 positions agree with TRBD1. J was trimmed by 3 bases and V by 4 bases; bases with no gene match: 12. The CDR3 is 16 amino acids. Per germline, CDR1 DFQATT and CDR2 SNEGSKA (reference sequence). The CDR3 DNA sequence: TGCAGTGCTAAGGGGCGCCAGGGGGTTGTTGGAAACACCATATATTTT. It yields the protein CSAKGRQGVVGNTIYF.

The sample holds a few counts of this clonotype. The chain links TRBV24-1 to TRBJ2-3, with 9 bases that match TRBD2. The germline CDR1 and CDR2 sequences are KGHDR and SFDVKD. The CDR3 length is 14 residues. V gave up 6 bases and J gave up 7 bases; unmatched junction bases: 7. The CDR3 DNA reads as TGTGCCACCAGTTCTATGCGGGAGGGAAATACGCAGTATTTT. It specifies CATSSMREGNTQYF.

The CDR3 DNA sequence: TGCAGTGCTAGACCACAGGGCGCCTCGGTAATGAACACTGAAGCTTTCTTT. It encodes CSARPQGASVMNTEAFF. The V call is TRBV20-1, the J call TRBJ1-1; perhaps TRBD1 as D (6 bases). Germline loops: CDR1 DFQATT, CDR2 SNEGSKA (reference sequence). This CDR3 is built from 17 residues. V was cut by 2 bases and J by 0 bases, with 19 bases left in between.

This clonotype appeared once. The gene calls are TRBV10-3 and TRBJ1-6, with 7 bases identical to TRBD1. CDR1 and CDR2 from the germline V gene are ENHRY and SYGVKD. This CDR3 is 14 amino acids long. With 6 bases clipped from V and 5 bases from J, the junction kept 4 bases outside the gene matches. Here the CDR3 reads CAIRAGTDNSPLHF. In nucleotides, the CDR3 is TGTGCCATCAGGGCCGGGACAGATAATTCACCCCTCCACTTT.

As DNA, the CDR3 is TGTGCCAGCAGTTTGAAGAGCTATGGCTACACCTTC. This gives the protein CASSLKSYGYTF. This sequence joins TRBV12-3 or TRBV12-4 and TRBJ1-2; no clear D. The ends were cut back, 3 bases at V and 4 bases at J, with 6 bases in the middle. The CDR3 length is 12 residues.

V usage is TRBV28 and J usage is TRBJ1-1; D unclear. The germline gives CDR1 MDHEN, CDR2 SYDVKM. The CDR3 extends over 13 amino acids. Trimming took 3 bases from V and 3 from J, leaving 8 bases between them. The CDR3 here is CASSLGDYTEAFF. The CDR3 coding sequence is TGTGCCAGCAGTTTGGGAGATTACACTGAAGCTTTCTTT.

J is TRBJ1-5 and V is TRBV19; D not resolved. This CDR3 spans 15 amino acids. The V gene's germline CDR1 is LNHDA and CDR2 SQIVND (reference sequence). V lost 5 bases and J 1 base, leaving 12 bases between the germline ends. In DNA form, the CDR3 reads TGTGCCAGTAGTCCAACCTTTGCCAGCAATCAGCCCCAGCATTTT. Protein: CASSPTFASNQPQHF.

This chain connects TRBV20-1 to TRBJ1-1, with TRBD1 as a possible D gene (6 bases). V was clipped by 8 bases and J by 6 bases, with 16 bases between them. Per germline, CDR1 DFQATT and CDR2 SNEGSKA (reference sequence). The CDR3 has 12 residues. CDR3 residues: CSPSGRGAEAFF. CDR3 nucleotide sequence: TGCAGTCCCAGTGGGAGGGGGGCTGAAGCTTTCTTT.

The chain recombines TRBV20-1 with TRBJ2-7; maybe TRBD1 (5 bases). Germline loops: CDR1 DFQATT, CDR2 SNEGSKA (reference sequence). This CDR3 has 12 amino acids. V lost 4 bases to trimming and J lost 2 bases, with 9 bases between them. The CDR3 here is CSATTDTYEQYF. CDR3 sequence (DNA): TGCAGTGCTACGACAGATACCTACGAGCAGTACTTC.

The rearrangement joins TRBV6-1 to TRBJ1-1; 10 bases align to TRBD1. The CDR3 spans 13 residues. The V and J ends lost 8 bases and 5 bases, in that order; junction bases with no gene match: 5. CDR1 is MNHNS and CDR2 is SASEGT in the germline V gene. The CDR3 DNA is TGTGCCAGCTCCGGGACAGGGGAGACTGAAGCTTTCTTT. Encoded protein: CASSGTGETEAFF.

This clonotype turned up a few times. V gene TRBV19 combines with J gene TRBJ1-1; D gene ambiguous. The CDR3 contains 15 residues. The germline V and J ends were trimmed by 6 bases and 2 bases, with 16 bases remaining between them. The germline CDR1 and CDR2 sequences are LNHDA and SQIVND (reference sequence). CDR3 protein: CASSRRPAGNTEAFF. As DNA, the CDR3 is TGTGCCAGTAGCCGACGGCCGGCAGGTAACACTGAAGCTTTCTTT.

This chain connects TRBV6-5 to TRBJ2-7, with D hard to call. From germline, CDR1 is MNHEY and CDR2 SVGAGI. This CDR3 is 11 amino acids long. Trimming removed 0 bases at V and 7 bases at J, with 4 bases between. CDR3 DNA: TGTGCCAGCAGTTACTCGGAGGAGCAGTACTTC. Amino acid sequence: CASSYSEEQYF.

This sequence joins TRBV2 and TRBJ1-1; D uncertain. The CDR3 runs 15 residues. V lost 2 bases, J lost 5 bases, and 15 bases lay in between. The germline gives CDR1 SNHLY, CDR2 FYNNEI. The CDR3, as DNA: TGTGCCAGCAGTGAAATGGAGGGAGGGAGAACTGAAGCTTTCTTT. Residues: CASSEMEGGRTEAFF.

CDR3 loop: CASSPPTSGTWSPLHF. The DNA of the CDR3 is TGTGCCAGCTCACCACCCACATCAGGGACGTGGTCACCCCTCCACTTT. The V call is TRBV18, the J call TRBJ1-6; D might be TRBD1 (5 bases). The germline CDR1 and CDR2 sequences are KGHSH and LQKENI. V shed 0 bases and J shed 10 bases, with 16 bases lying between them. The CDR3 is 16 residues long.

This clonotype has more than one count but fewer than ten. The V and J genes are TRBV7-2 and TRBJ1-2; D remains unclear. The V gene lost 0 bases and the J gene lost 2 bases, with 7 bases spanning the gap. This CDR3 contains 14 residues. The V gene's germline CDR1 is SGHTA and CDR2 FQGNSA. For the CDR3, the DNA is TGTGCCAGCAGCTTAGCAGGCAGGAACTATGGCTACACCTTC. Its protein product is CASSLAGRNYGYTF. Full variable domain (remainder filled in from reference TRBV7-2 and TRBJ1-2): GAGVSQSPSNKVTEKGKDVELRCDPISGHTALYWYRQSLGQGLEFLIYFQGNSAPDKSGLPSDRFSAERTGGSVSTLTIQRTQQEDSAVYLCASSLAGRNYGYTFGSGTRLTVV.

The V gene is TRBV6-2 or TRBV6-3, the J gene TRBJ1-1, with 9 bases lining up with TRBD1. CDR3 length: 13 amino acids. Trimming at V came to 4 bases and at J to 12 bases, leaving 9 bases not matched to a gene. The germline V gene has CDR1 MNHEY and CDR2 SVGEGT. The CDR3 sequence is CASSWDRDSVSFF. CDR3 in DNA: TGTGCCAGCAGTTGGGACAGGGATTCAGTTTCTTTCTTT.

The V gene is TRBV6-2 or TRBV6-3, the J gene TRBJ2-5; D is uncertain. Germline loops: CDR1 MNHEY, CDR2 SVGEGT. CDR3 length equals 11 residues. Trimming shortened V by 4 bases and J by 2 bases, and 2 bases separated the two germline ends. CDR3 sequence: CASSFQETQYF. CDR3 sequence (DNA): TGTGCCAGCAGTTTTCAAGAGACCCAGTACTTC.

This chain joins TRBV24-1 and TRBJ2-5; D not resolved. The CDR3 runs 14 residues. The germline gives CDR1 KGHDR, CDR2 SFDVKD. Trimming stripped 5 bases from V and 5 bases from J, with 14 bases between. CDR3 in DNA: TGTGCCACCAGTGTGGGCGGCCCAAGGGAGACCCAGTACTTC. It encodes CATSVGGPRETQYF.

The V gene is TRBV19, the J gene TRBJ2-1, with 7 nucleotides matching TRBD2. Germline CDR1 is LNHDA and CDR2 is SQIVND (reference sequence). The CDR3 is 16 amino acids. After removal of 3 bases from V and 8 bases from J, the junction contained 13 bases not matched to a gene. In DNA, the CDR3 is TGTGCCAGTAGTATCTTCGGCGGGAGAAGGATATATGAGCAGTTCTTC. Amino acid sequence: CASSIFGGRRIYEQFF.

This clonotype was detected only a few times. The rearrangement links TRBV6-2 or TRBV6-3 to TRBJ2-3; D remains unclear. Trimming took 2 bases from V and 2 from J, leaving 14 bases between them. This CDR3 is 16 amino acids long. CDR1 and CDR2 (germline): MNHEY, SVGEGT. The CDR3 sequence: CASSYPSDADTDTQYF. The DNA for the CDR3 is TGTGCCAGCAGTTACCCCAGCGACGCCGACACAGATACGCAGTATTTT.

The chain is built from TRBV9 and TRBJ2-3, with D perhaps TRBD2 (6 bases). The ends were cut back, 2 bases at V and 4 bases at J, with 11 bases in the middle. Germline CDR1 and CDR2: SGDLS and YYNGEE. This CDR3 comprises 14 residues. The CDR3, as DNA: TGTGCCAGCAGCGTGGGGGGAATGGCAGATACGCAGTATTTT. Protein product: CASSVGGMADTQYF.

This clonotype was found once. This chain connects TRBV4-1 to TRBJ1-1, with D possibly TRBD1 on 5 matching bases. The CDR3 is 15 amino acids. CDR1 is MGHRA and CDR2 is YSYEKL in the germline V gene. With 3 bases removed from V and 10 bases from J, the gap between germline ends came to 21 bases. The CDR3 region is CASSHPIRGEEGAFF. Written as DNA, the CDR3 is TGCGCCAGCAGCCACCCCATTAGGGGTGAGGAGGGAGCTTTCTTT.

The chain is built from TRBV27 and TRBJ2-1; tentative D call: TRBD2 (6 bases). Germline lookup yields CDR1 MNHEY and CDR2 SMNVEV (reference sequence). CDR3 length equals 16 residues. Trimming shortened V by 5 bases and J by 6 bases, and 20 bases separated the two germline ends. The CDR3 loop is CASSPAGTEFINEQFF. CDR3 coding DNA: TGTGCCAGCAGTCCAGCCGGGACTGAATTTATCAATGAGCAGTTCTTC.

This clonotype was seen more than once but under ten times. The rearrangement uses TRBV27 and TRBJ2-7; 10 nucleotides line up with TRBD1. The CDR3 covers 14 residues. J lost 4 bases, V lost 2 bases, and 2 bases had no gene match. Germline lookup yields CDR1 MNHEY and CDR2 SMNVEV (reference sequence). Here the CDR3 reads CASSLKGQGYEQYF. The CDR3 DNA reads TGTGCCAGCAGTTTAAAGGGACAGGGGTACGAGCAGTACTTC.